These T cell receptor beta chains were read from a single sample in a study of blood T cell repertoires in COVID-19. Sequenced by immunoSEQ multiplex PCR; TCRdb stores in-frame clones only, minus some. Of 35,000 to 40,000 clones in the sample, roughly 85% were seen once. The sample taken for sequencing was peripheral blood. These receptors originate from a human donor in a cohort sampled during active COVID-19. Both conserved end residues are part of each CDR3. D genes are given only for firm matches. Clone size is stated in some rows and not others, as once, few, many or a class when expanded.

clone size,D gene,V gene,J gene,CDR3 length,CDR3 DNA,CDR3 protein
-,-,TRBV18,TRBJ1-5,13,TGTGCCAGCTCACCCCCTGAGGGTCAGCCCCAGCATTTT,CASSPPEGQPQHF
-,TRBD1,TRBV5-1,TRBJ1-5,15,TGCGCCAGCAGCCCCGGGACAGATCCTAATCAGCCCCAGCATTTT,CASSPGTDPNQPQHF
once,TRBD2,TRBV6-5,TRBJ2-3,14,TGTGCCAGCAGAACTAGCGTAGCGGGAGATACGCAGTATTTT,CASRTSVAGDTQYF
-,-,TRBV6-1,TRBJ2-7,13,TGTGCCAGCAGTGAGAACGGACTCTACGAGCAGTACTTC,CASSENGLYEQYF
-,TRBD2,TRBV18,TRBJ2-1,16,TGTGCCAGCTCATTTTCTAGCGGGGGGTACTACAATGAGCAGTTCTTC,CASSFSSGGYYNEQFF
-,TRBD2,TRBV7-3,TRBJ2-1,16,TGTGCCAGCAGCTTAAATCCCCTAGCGGGGGACAATGAGCAGTTCTTC,CASSLNPLAGDNEQFF
-,TRBD2,TRBV5-1,TRBJ2-3,17,TGCGCCAGCAGCTTGGTACTAGCGGGGTCTAGCACAGATACGCAGTATTTT,CASSLVLAGSSTDTQYF
-,-,TRBV6-1,TRBJ1-5,17,TGTGCCAGCAGTGAAAGTGGGTCCGACAAAGGCAATCAGCCCCAGCATTTT,CASSESGSDKGNQPQHF
-,TRBD2,TRBV18,TRBJ2-3,15,TGTGCCAGCTCCCCTAGCGGGGGGGCCAGGGATACGCAGTATTTT,CASSPSGGARDTQYF
-,TRBD1,TRBV4-2,TRBJ2-1,16,TGTGCCAGCAGCCAATCCCAGGGGGTGGGTTACAATGAGCAGTTCTTC,CASSQSQGVGYNEQFF
-,TRBD1,TRBV6-5,TRBJ2-1,14,TGTGCCAGCATGCCCGACAGGGGGGACAATGAGCAGTTCTTC,CASMPDRGDNEQFF
-,TRBD1,TRBV11-2,TRBJ1-2,15,TGTGCCAGCAGCTTATCAGGGGGCAAGAACTATGGCTACACCTTC,CASSLSGGKNYGYTF
-,TRBD1,TRBV5-1,TRBJ2-1,15,TGCGCCAGCAGAGCTGGGACAGGGGGGTACAATGAGCAGTTCTTC,CASRAGTGGYNEQFF
-,-,TRBV5-1,TRBJ1-5,12,TGCGCCAGCAGCCCTACCGGTCAGCCCCAGCATTTT,CASSPTGQPQHF
-,-,TRBV21-1,TRBJ1-2,17,TGTGCCAGCAGCCTCCGACAGGGGCGCCCCGTGACGGATGGCTACACCTTC,CASSLRQGRPVTDGYTF